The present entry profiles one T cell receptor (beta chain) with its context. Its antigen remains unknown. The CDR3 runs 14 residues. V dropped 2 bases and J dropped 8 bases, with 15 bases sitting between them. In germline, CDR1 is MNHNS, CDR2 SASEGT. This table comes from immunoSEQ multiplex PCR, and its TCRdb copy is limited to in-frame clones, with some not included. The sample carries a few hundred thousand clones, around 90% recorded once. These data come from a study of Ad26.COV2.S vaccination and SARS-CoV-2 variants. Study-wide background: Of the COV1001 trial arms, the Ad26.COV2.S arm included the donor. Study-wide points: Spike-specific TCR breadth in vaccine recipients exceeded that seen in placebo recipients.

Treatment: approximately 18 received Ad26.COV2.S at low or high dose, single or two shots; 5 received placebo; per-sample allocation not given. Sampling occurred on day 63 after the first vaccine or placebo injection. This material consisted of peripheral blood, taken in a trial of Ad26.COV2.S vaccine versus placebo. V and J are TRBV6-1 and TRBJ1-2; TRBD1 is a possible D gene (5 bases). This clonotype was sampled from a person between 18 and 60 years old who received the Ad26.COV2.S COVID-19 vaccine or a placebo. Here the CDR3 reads CASSELKGAGGYTF. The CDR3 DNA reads TGTGCCAGCAGTGAATTGAAAGGGGCCGGCGGCTACACCTTC.